This TCR beta chain comes out of a study of blood T cell repertoires in COVID-19. Overall study: There were acute and convalescent COVID-19 samples, and they came from the United States, Italy and Spain.

As handled by the study authors: Using reference gene primer amplification, nucleated cell counts were estimated. The protocol was immunoSEQ multiplex PCR, while the TCRdb copy is restricted to in-frame clones and leaves out a portion. Clone size and V and J calls were adopted from that table, with D and trimming inferred from the DNA. The sample includes 85,000 to 100,000 clones, around 79% of them seen just once. The germline V gene encodes CDR1 SGHTA and CDR2 FQGTGA. The CDR3 covers 19 residues. V was clipped by 1 base and J by 5 bases; unmatched bases: 14. Sample: peripheral blood. The source of this sequence is a woman aged 80 or over with active or convalescent COVID-19. The chain links TRBV7-3 to TRBJ2-7, with 13 bases that match TRBD2. DNA for the CDR3: TGTGCCAGCAGCTTAAGGGGAATGACTAGCGGGAGGCCGGGAGACGAGCAGTACTTC. It codes for CASSLRGMTSGRPGDEQYF.